This TCR beta chain is from a study of cytomegalovirus exposure and HLA in healthy donors. Study outcomes and limitations: Rare TCR sequences dominated, though some public TCRs recurred in many donors. Specificity of a few CMV-associated chains for CMV antigens was verified in vitro. The authors enumerated around 150 TCR beta chains as linked to cytomegalovirus. Productive status was seen about 87% or about 30% of the time for most TCR beta V segments in an earlier analysis.

This clone was observed a single time. Its antigen is unidentified. The CDR3 runs to 15 residues. Trimming cost V 5 bases and J 0 bases, with 11 bases left between them. Germline values: CDR1 SGHVS, CDR2 FNYEAQ. PCR amplification relied on 60 Vbeta primers (plus 13 Jbeta primers). Repertoires were generated with immunoSEQ multiplex PCR, while TCRdb's copy carries only in-frame clones and drops some. Among approximately 200,000 clones, around 80% were seen once, and the ten largest hold under 4.5%. The receptor was isolated from a woman aged 25 to 39 in good health and CMV-seropositive. The sequenced sample consisted of PBMCs. The chain has TRBV7-6 and TRBJ2-1, with no clear D. As DNA, the CDR3 is TGTGCCAGCAGCCGGAGCCTCAGCTCCTACAATGAGCAGTTCTTC. Protein sequence: CASSRSLSSYNEQFF.